Sequencing of this T cell receptor (beta chain) was carried out in a study of blood T cell repertoires in COVID-19 (dated by TCRdb to about 2020). Study-level background: The collaborator samples originated in the United States, Italy and Spain and spanned the acute and convalescent phases of COVID-19. The prospective study material was composed of cDNA or gDNA derived from T cells, B-cell-depleted T cells, or PBMCs. Subjects who had been exposed to COVID-19, were actively infected with it, or had recovered from it provided the deeply sampled blood TCRbeta repertoires that made up the dataset. A freely available public database, intended as a resource for researchers studying the immune response to SARS-CoV-2, is where the repertoires were released. The samples were drawn from the first 160 participants of the ongoing ImmuneRACE study and from under 1,500 subjects provided by 6 global collaborators. Sample metadata almost always included a de-identified subject ID, COVID-19 status, age in years and sex. Where available, HLA class I and class II types were taken from metadata supplied by the sample provider and were not determined by assay-based typing. Study-level results and caveats: How much clinical and demographic metadata was included differed by source and by participant, and the metadata was provided uncurated.

Collaborating institutions collected whole blood in K2EDTA tubes following their own protocols. For TCRbeta analysis, collaborator samples were shipped as frozen whole blood, as isolated PBMCs, or as DNA extracted from either sample type. Regarding this clone: Its antigen is still unknown. Base-call qualities are not available, and no considerably larger clone is one nucleotide away.

The immunoSEQ Assay, a bias-controlled multiplex PCR, was used to amplify TCRbeta CDR3 regions from genomic DNA. As for the authors' bioinformatics: Within the assay, amplification of reference gene primers was used to estimate how many nucleated cells each sample contained. Sequence reads were collapsed and filtered to measure the absolute abundance of every unique TCRbeta CDR3 rearrangement. For each sample, productive Simpson clonality was calculated by taking the square root of Simpson's diversity index across productive rearrangements. The immuneACCESS repertoire file appears here via TCRdb, limited to in-frame rearrangements. These files lack a portion of the clones; in checked studies, under half of the deficit traces to unresolved V genes, and the cause of the others is not known. That table gives V, J and clone size, and the DNA gave D and trimming. The sample has some 210,000 clones on record, around 88% of them singletons. Together, the top ten hold under 3.5% of the sample.

This clonotype originated in a man aged 45-65 years with active or convalescent COVID-19. The sequenced material came from peripheral blood.

The CDR3 amino acid sequence is: CASSEGDGTAWGRTQYF. The DNA is TGTGCCAGCAGCGAGGGGGATGGGACAGCTTGGGGAAGGACCCAGTACTTC. The chain joins TRBV9 to TRBJ2-5, with 7 middle bases fitting TRBD1. The CDR3 goes from the cysteine to the phenylalanine over 17 residues. Left in the record is the CDR3 DNA by itself, 51 bases read in frame from the first base. CDR1 and CDR2 (SGDLS, YYNGEE) derive from the germline V gene. Germline trimming: 3 bases from V, 7 bases from J; junction bases outside gene matches: 18.